This T cell receptor (beta chain) was sequenced during a study of T cell changes during pregnancy in multiple sclerosis. The CDR3 spans 14 residues. Per germline, CDR1 MDHEN and CDR2 SYDVKM. As concerns this clone: The junction does not match germline at one end; this may be a read error.

The table came from immunoSEQ multiplex PCR; TCRdb's copy has only in-frame clones and leaves some out. The data contain more than 65,000 clones, over 90% of them singletons. The rearrangement uses TRBV28 and TRBJ1-1; D might be TRBD1 (6 bases). The sequence was collected from a female donor with multiple sclerosis, enrolled in a pregnancy study. Sequenced material: peripheral blood, taken in the second trimester of pregnancy. The CDR3 spells CASTLGGGRTEAFF. The CDR3 nucleotides are TGTGCCAGCACTTTAGGGGGAGGACGCACTGAAGCTTTCTTT. Variable domain in full (rest from reference TRBV28 and TRBJ1-1): DVKVTQSSRYLVKRTGEKVFLECVQDMDHENMFWYRQDPGLGLRLIYFSYDVKMKEKGDIPEGYSVSREKKERFSLILESASTNQTSMYLCASTLGGGRTEAFFGQGTRLTVV.